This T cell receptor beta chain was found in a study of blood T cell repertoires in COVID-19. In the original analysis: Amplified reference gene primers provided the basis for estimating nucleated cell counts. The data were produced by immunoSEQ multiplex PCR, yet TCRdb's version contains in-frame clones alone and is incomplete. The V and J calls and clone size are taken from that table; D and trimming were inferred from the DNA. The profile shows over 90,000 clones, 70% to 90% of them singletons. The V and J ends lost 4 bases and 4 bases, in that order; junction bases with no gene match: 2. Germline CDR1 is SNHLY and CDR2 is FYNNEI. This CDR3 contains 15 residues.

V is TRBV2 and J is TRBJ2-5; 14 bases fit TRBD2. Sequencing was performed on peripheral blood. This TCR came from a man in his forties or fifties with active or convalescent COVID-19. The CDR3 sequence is CASSGLAGGRETQYF. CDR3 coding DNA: TGTGCCAGCAGTGGACTAGCGGGGGGGCGAGAGACCCAGTACTTC.